The present T cell receptor (beta chain) was sequenced within a study of neoadjuvant anti-PD-1 for oral cavity cancer (dated by TCRdb to about 2021). Background on the whole study: Patients mostly received three to four biweekly doses of nivolumab at 3 mg/kg before curative-intent surgical resection. The parent correlative cohort included about a dozen patients, with a roughly 34% response rate. Responders were defined as patients with complete response, partial response or stable disease by RECIST 1.1; non-responders were defined as patients with progression. Patients without progression received a fourth nivolumab dose around day 43 and underwent definitive surgical resection on days 50-56.

According to the study, the label for this sample's time point signals: before neoadjuvant nivolumab. Patients had been newly diagnosed with stage II-IVA oral cavity squamous cell carcinoma, and no prior systemic or radiation treatment had been given to the patients. The cohort was made up of patients with locally advanced, HPV-negative oral cavity squamous cell carcinoma. No culture maintenance or expansion was done, as the peripheral blood mononuclear cells went straight to analysis. The samples were obtained from a longitudinal correlative study of a single-arm phase II trial testing neoadjuvant nivolumab in oral cavity squamous cell carcinoma. Genomic DNA-based TCRbeta sequencing was performed on subject-matched pre- and post-treatment PBMCs and tumors from three responders and three non-responders. Peripheral blood mononuclear cells were collected before nivolumab treatment and were collected again after treatment, at the time of surgery. The Maxwell RSC DNA from Cells kit was used to isolate genomic DNA from PBMCs.

Relative to germline, V is 4 bases shorter and J is 2 bases shorter, with 13 bases between their ends. Spanning cysteine to phenylalanine, the CDR3 consists of 15 amino acids. Only the CDR3 DNA stays, 45 bases, in frame from base 1. Via the germline V gene, CDR1 is MDHEN and CDR2 SYDVKM. This clone was picked up one time. The specificity of this receptor is unknown. Per-base quality was not reported, and no clone a single base away is much larger than it. For deep sequencing, PBMC libraries mostly used 450 to 550 ng of input genomic DNA, with six replicates for each sample. TCRbeta libraries were prepared with the immunoSEQ hsTCRbeta kit according to the manufacturer's instructions. An Illumina NovaSeq 6000 S4 flow cell was used to sequence the final libraries, which had first been combined to 3 nM. Concerning the study's data processing: The immunoSEQ Analyzer handled quality control and preprocessing of the raw data. The analysis was limited to productive rearrangements, and each clonotype was defined by a unique CDR3 amino acid sequence. Using the R package tcR, the researchers computed the Gini-Simpson index as their estimate of repertoire clonality. Student's t test was used to compare Gini indices, and Pearson correlation was used to assess associations with tumor size change. In its TCRdb copy, this immuneACCESS table keeps in-frame sequences only and misses some clones. Where compared with another copy, unresolved V genes explain less than half of these, and the others have no known cause. V, J and clone size reflect that table, while D and trimming were determined from the DNA. The sample has 13,000 to 15,000 clones on record, 60% to 70% of them singletons. Clones ranked in the top ten supply 2.5% to 3% of the sample.

What the research found in general, with its limitations: Higher pretreatment blood TCRbeta clonality and lower post-treatment tumor TCRbeta clonality were correlated with higher pretreatment blood Treg/Th17 ratios. Within PBMCs, T cell clonality (Gini index) was significantly higher in non-responders than responders after neoadjuvant nivolumab. TCR analyses included only a few patients per response group, and the authors called for larger cohorts for validation.

The specimen comprised PBMCs, sampled before nivolumab (anti-PD-1) treatment. The sequence was collected from a person aged 35-79 years with oral cavity squamous cell carcinoma. The rearrangement combines TRBV28 with TRBJ2-3, with the identity of the D gene unclear. The DNA is TGTGCCAGCAGTTCCCCCCTCGCATACACAGATACGCAGTATTTT. It codes for CASSSPLAYTDTQYF.